The 27 T cell receptor beta chains below were found in one sample sequenced in a study of regulatory T cells in long-lasting Graves disease. Noted time point: persistent/refractory GD, antithyroid drugs over 5 years with positive TRAb. Generation of the TCR library employed RNA extracted from PBMCs. Building the TCR beta libraries relied on iRepertoire HTBI primers, and CDR3 regions underwent Arm-PCR. Each CDR3 protein gets one entry after TCRdb re-called the multiplex PCR reads with MiXCR. The table has roughly 450,000 distinct CDR3 sequences, about 20% seen once; the top ten hold over 7.5%. Sequencing was performed on peripheral blood mononuclear cells (PBMCs), taken when the disease was refractory, from a patient treated with antithyroid drugs. Receptors were obtained from a female donor with Graves disease.

This clonotype came up once. The chain employs TRBV7-9 and TRBJ2-1, with a weak D call TRBD2 (5 bases). The V gene lost 0 bases and the J gene lost 5 bases, with 11 bases spanning the gap. Germline CDR1 SEHNR, CDR2 FQNEAQ (reference sequence). The CDR3 runs 15 residues. The CDR3 spells CASSLAGVVDNEQFF. CDR3 in DNA: TGTGCCAGCAGCTTAGCGGGAGTGGTCGACAATGAGCAGTTCTTC.

This clonotype was recorded a few times. The J gene is TRBJ2-1, the V gene TRBV18; D not resolved. The length of the CDR3 is 14 residues. Germline V gene sequence: CDR1 KGHSH, CDR2 LQKENI. V dropped 6 bases and J dropped 3 bases, with 12 bases sitting between them. In nucleotides, the CDR3 is TGTGCCAGCTCCCCGGACGGAATCTACAATGAGCAGTTCTTC. It translates to CASSPDGIYNEQFF.

The sample holds many counts of this clonotype. The chain couples TRBV28 to TRBJ1-2; D uncertain. Deletions cut 4 bases from V and 7 bases from J, with 19 bases between. Germline V gives CDR1 MDHEN, CDR2 SYDVKM. There are 15 residues in the CDR3. The CDR3 coding sequence is TGTGCCAGCAGTTCCACGAGAGGAGGCTGGTTTGGCTACACCTTC. Amino acids: CASSSTRGGWFGYTF.

As for this clonotype: A junction boundary mismatches the germline segment, possibly from a read error. This CDR3 reads CASSSPGDTGEPFF. The CDR3, as DNA: TGTGCCAGCAGTTCCCCCGGGGACACCGGGGAGCCGTTTTTT. The chain joins TRBV28 to TRBJ2-2; a possible D gene is TRBD1 (6 bases). The CDR3 is 14 residues long. Per the germline V gene, CDR1 is MDHEN and CDR2 is SYDVKM.

This sequence joins TRBV30 and TRBJ2-2, with D maybe TRBD2 (6 bases). Germline V lookup: CDR1 GTSNPN, CDR2 SVGIG (reference sequence). This CDR3 has 14 amino acids. V dropped 3 bases and J dropped 0 bases, with 8 bases sitting between them. CDR3 coding DNA: TGTGCCTGGAGGGGAGGATCGAACACCGGGGAGCTGTTTTTT. It codes for CAWRGGSNTGELFF.

This clonotype was observed a few times. The chain is built from TRBV14 and TRBJ2-7, with D possibly matching TRBD2 (6 bases). V lost 1 base and J 3 bases, leaving 13 bases between the germline ends. CDR1 and CDR2 from the germline V gene are SGHDN and FVKESK. This CDR3 has 15 residues. This CDR3 is CASSQGDSWIYEQYF. The CDR3 nucleotides read TGTGCCAGCAGCCAAGGGGACTCCTGGATCTACGAGCAGTACTTC.

The chain carries TRBV20-1 and TRBJ2-7; TRBD1 is a possible D gene (5 bases). Trimming removed 5 bases from V and 5 bases from J, with 22 bases in between. CDR3 length: 15 residues. Germline values: CDR1 DFQATT, CDR2 SNEGSKA (reference sequence). CDR3 DNA: TGCAGTGCTCACTCAATTAACGAACAGGAAAACGAGCAGTACTTC. It encodes CSAHSINEQENEQYF.

This clonotype was counted many times. The chain couples TRBV6-1 to TRBJ1-5; the D is unclear. The germline V and J ends were trimmed by 5 bases and 2 bases, with 13 bases remaining between them. Germline CDR1 is MNHNS and CDR2 is SASEGT. The CDR3 extends over 15 amino acids. The CDR3 sequence is CASSPHGYRNQPQHF. Here the CDR3 DNA reads TGTGCCAGCAGTCCTCACGGGTATCGCAATCAGCCCCAGCATTTT.

Comments on this clonotype: A much larger clone differs by one base, so this may be a read error. The V call is TRBV12-3 or TRBV12-4, the J call TRBJ1-1; D gene unclear. The CDR3 is 14 amino acids. The CDR3 nucleotides are TGTGCCGGCAGTTTAACAGAATTAAACGCTGAAGCTTTCTTT. Residues: CAGSLTELNAEAFF.

This clonotype was picked up a small number of times. The chain employs TRBV10-3 and TRBJ1-5, with TRBD1 matching over 9 bases. This CDR3 has 15 residues. Germline CDR1 ENHRY, CDR2 SYGVKD. Trimming cost V 10 bases and J 7 bases; bases outside gene matches: 14. Written as DNA, the CDR3 is TGTGCCACCACCCCAAACAGGGGGCAGGGGCAGCCCCAGCATTTT. This sequence encodes CATTPNRGQGQPQHF.

The chain combines TRBV27 with TRBJ2-2, with a weak D call TRBD1 (6 bases). From germline, CDR1 is MNHEY and CDR2 SMNVEV (reference sequence). V lost 7 bases to trimming and J lost 1 base, with 13 bases between them. This CDR3 contains 15 residues. This CDR3 is CASKRGGLNTGELFF. CDR3 nucleotides: TGTGCCAGCAAGAGAGGGGGATTGAACACCGGGGAGCTGTTTTTT.

This clonotype has just a few counts. The chain joins TRBV5-1 to TRBJ1-1; maybe TRBD1 (5 bases). The CDR3 is made up of 16 amino acids. Trimming shortened V by 0 bases and J by 4 bases, and 16 bases separated the two germline ends. Germline CDR1 is SGHRS and CDR2 is YFSETQ. CDR3 amino acids: CASSLAAPGLGTEAFF. In DNA form, the CDR3 reads TGCGCCAGCAGCTTGGCTGCTCCAGGGCTGGGCACTGAAGCTTTCTTT.

The chain has TRBV6-9 and TRBJ1-4; D gene uncertain. The germline V and J ends were trimmed by 6 bases and 8 bases, with 13 bases remaining between them. The CDR3 is 13 residues long. Germline CDR1 is MNHGY and CDR2 is SVAAGI. CDR3 region: CASRSSYVEKLFF. The CDR3 DNA is TGTGCCAGCAGGTCTTCGTATGTCGAAAAACTGTTTTTT.

This clonotype was seen ten or more times. V gene TRBV7-3 combines with J gene TRBJ1-6, with 9 positions matching TRBD1. This CDR3 contains 17 residues. Germline values: CDR1 SGHTA, CDR2 FQGTGA. V lost 6 bases and J lost 0; bases outside the gene matches: 6. CDR3 nucleotide sequence: TGTGCCAGCAGAACCGGGACAGGGAGCTCCTATAATTCACCCCTCCACTTT. Protein product: CASRTGTGSSYNSPLHF. Using reference TRBV7-3 and TRBJ1-6 for the parts outside the CDR3, the full variable domain is GAGVSQTPSNKVTEKGKYVELRCDPISGHTALYWYRQSLGQGPEFLIYFQGTGAADDSGLPNDRFFAVRPEGSVSTLKIQRTERGDSAVYLCASRTGTGSSYNSPLHFGNGTRLTVT.

This clonotype was seen at least ten times. An end of the junction does not agree with germline; a read error may underlie this. The rearrangement links TRBV2 to TRBJ1-1, with 8 bases that match TRBD1. This CDR3 contains 14 residues. CDR1 and CDR2 (germline): SNHLY, FYNNEI. CDR3 sequence (DNA): TGTGCCAGCAGAGAAGGGACAGGGAACACTGAAGCTTTCTTT. It codes for CASREGTGNTEAFF. The full variable domain, its missing parts supplied by reference TRBV2 and TRBJ1-1, is EPEVTQTPSHQVTQMGQEVILRCVPISNHLYFYWYRQILGQKVEFLVSFYNNEISEKSEIFDDQFSVERPDGSNFTLKIRSTKLEDSAMYFCASREGTGNTEAFFGQGTRLTVV.

This chain uses TRBV5-4 with TRBJ2-1, with 8 bases identical to TRBD1. The CDR3 runs 15 residues. V lost 4 bases, J lost 5 bases, and 8 bases stayed unmatched. The V gene's germline CDR1 is SGHNT and CDR2 YYREEE (reference sequence). The CDR3 region has the DNA TGTGCCAGCAGCCTCGGACAGGGCCGGCACAATGAGCAGTTCTTC. Its translation: CASSLGQGRHNEQFF.

This clonotype showed up many times. The V and J genes are TRBV28 and TRBJ2-7, with TRBD2 identical over 9 bases. Germline values: CDR1 MDHEN, CDR2 SYDVKM. J was trimmed by 5 bases and V by 5 bases; bases with no gene match: 16. The CDR3 totals 17 residues. The CDR3 spells CASSPPVGAGGPNEQYF. CDR3 DNA: TGTGCCAGCAGTCCTCCGGTTGGGGCGGGAGGGCCAAACGAGCAGTACTTC.

The gene calls are TRBV4-1 and TRBJ1-1; D might be TRBD1 (5 bases). The length of the CDR3 is 17 residues. The germline gives CDR1 MGHRA, CDR2 YSYEKL. V gave up 1 base and J gave up 3 bases, with 18 bases separating them. The CDR3 DNA follows: TGCGCCAGCAGCCAAGTCTTAGGGGCGCAGGAAGACACTGAAGCTTTCTTT. It codes for CASSQVLGAQEDTEAFF.

This clonotype was seen many times. This sequence joins TRBV20-1 and TRBJ2-7; D uncertain. The CDR3 runs to 14 residues. V was pared by 1 base and J by 0 bases, with 10 bases between. From germline, CDR1 is DFQATT and CDR2 SNEGSKA (reference sequence). This CDR3 reads CSARGAESSYEQYF. CDR3 in DNA: TGCAGTGCTAGAGGGGCTGAGAGCTCCTACGAGCAGTACTTC.

Comments on this clonotype: A single base separates this from a much larger clone, so it may be a read error. The rearrangement links TRBV2 to TRBJ2-1, with D possibly TRBD1 on 6 matching bases. This CDR3 region has 14 residues. V lost 4 bases, J lost 8 bases, and 15 bases lay in between. The V gene's germline CDR1 is SNHLY and CDR2 FYNNEI. The CDR3 DNA follows: TGTGCCAGCAGTGTGGGCCAGGGGTCTTATGAGCAGTTCTTC. Translated, it gives CASSVGQGSYEQFF.

The chain is built from TRBV29-1 and TRBJ1-3; 8 nucleotides align to TRBD1. J lost 0 bases, V lost 5 bases, and 9 bases had no gene match. The CDR3 contains 16 residues. CDR1 and CDR2 from the germline V gene are SQVTM and ANQGSEA. The CDR3 coding sequence is TGCAGCGTTTCCCCCCAAACAGGGGGCTCTGGAAACACCATATATTTT. It translates to CSVSPQTGGSGNTIYF.

The rearrangement joins TRBV9 to TRBJ1-6; D unclear. From germline, CDR1 is SGDLS and CDR2 YYNGEE. Trimming took off 3 bases at V and 8 bases at J, with 21 bases between the two ends. The CDR3 sequence is 17 residues long. The CDR3 region is CASSGETDVPPYSPLHF. In DNA form, the CDR3 reads TGTGCCAGCAGCGGAGAGACCGATGTTCCCCCGTATTCACCCCTCCACTTT.

The table lists this clonotype with many counts. The rearrangement uses TRBV12-3 or TRBV12-4 and TRBJ1-2; a weak D match, TRBD1 (6 bases). Trimming shortened V by 4 bases and J by 3 bases, and 15 bases separated the two germline ends. The CDR3 runs to 15 residues. The CDR3 sequence is CASSSDPTGYYGYTF. As DNA, the CDR3 is TGTGCCAGCAGTTCAGACCCGACAGGCTACTATGGCTACACCTTC.

This chain joins TRBV18 and TRBJ2-6; 8 positions match TRBD1. The CDR3 loop spans 18 amino acids. With 3 bases clipped from V and 0 bases from J, the junction kept 7 bases outside the gene matches. CDR1 KGHSH and CDR2 LQKENI come from the germline V gene. The CDR3 bases are TGTGCCAGCTCACCCTGGGACAGGTTAAGCTCTGGGGCCAACGTCCTGACTTTC. This sequence encodes CASSPWDRLSSGANVLTF.

This clonotype was found a few times. The V and J genes are TRBV7-9 and TRBJ2-7; D is perhaps TRBD2 (6 bases). Germline V gives CDR1 SEHNR, CDR2 FQNEAQ (reference sequence). This CDR3 region has 14 residues. The germline V and J ends were trimmed by 1 base and 5 bases, with 12 bases remaining between them. The CDR3 sequence is CASSLVRLAHEQYF. CDR3 sequence (DNA): TGTGCCAGCAGCTTAGTACGGCTAGCGCACGAGCAGTACTTC. Full variable domain (outside the CDR3, taken from reference TRBV7-9 and TRBJ2-7): DTGVSQNPRHKITKRGQNVTFRCDPISEHNRLYWYRQTLGQGPEFLTYFQNEAQLEKSRLLSDRFSAERPKGSFSTLEIQRTEQGDSAMYLCASSLVRLAHEQYFGPGTRLTVT.

Comment on this clonotype: This CDR3 is missing its conserved last phenylalanine or tryptophan, likely due to a read error. The V and J genes are TRBV7-6 and TRBJ2-1, with 9 positions matching TRBD2. From germline, CDR1 is SGHVS and CDR2 FNYEAQ. Trimming cost V 1 base and J 6 bases; bases outside gene matches: 7. The CDR3 length is 16 residues. CDR3 nucleotides: TGTGCCAGCAGCTTAGGGCGGGAGGGGAGGGTCAATGAGCAGTTCCTC. Its protein product is CASSLGREGRVNEQFL.

At least ten counts were recorded for this clonotype. The chain couples TRBV27 to TRBJ2-7; TRBD2 aligns across 8 bases. Germline CDR1 is MNHEY and CDR2 is SMNVEV (reference sequence). The trim removed 0 bases at V and 3 bases at J, leaving 7 bases unmatched. This CDR3 is built from 16 residues. DNA of the CDR3: TGTGCCAGCAGTTTATCGAATAGCGGGGCCCTCTACGAGCAGTACTTC. This translates into CASSLSNSGALYEQYF.